This T cell receptor beta chain was obtained from a study of Tregs in tolerant kidney transplant recipients. Comment on this clone: What it recognizes is unknown. Read data end 3 residues before the CDR3 end; the end is taken from the germline J gene.

V was pared by 0 bases and J by 9 bases, with 12 bases between. The CDR3 extends over 14 amino acids. In germline, CDR1 is SGHAT, CDR2 FQNNGV. Study-level findings and limits: Changing PCR primers prevented nucleotide comparison between some patients' samples. This study did not directly address biological reproducibility. Tolerant patients' donor-specific Tregs expanded beyond overall Tregs, suggesting antigen-driven growth.

Sequencing used immunoSEQ multiplex PCR; TCRdb keeps in-frame clones, though not all of them. Across roughly 50,000 clones, the top ten clones capture 0.83% of the sample. The TCR was taken from a human donor who received a combined kidney and bone marrow transplant. The sample consisted of CD4+ T cells from blood, taken before the transplant. The V call is TRBV11-2, the J call TRBJ2-1; the D is unclear. CDR3 bases read: TGTGCCAGCAGCTTAGACCCCCAACAAGTTGAG. Its translation: CASSLDPQQVE. The whole CDR3 region reads CASSLDPQQVEQFF.